These 17 T cell receptor beta chains share one sample of origin, sequenced in a study of monozygotic twins with inflammatory bowel disease. One entry per CDR3 protein, without DNA, is what TCRdb gives after re-calling the 5' RACE reads. The data show around 380,000 distinct CDR3 sequences, and the top ten clones hold around 2.5%. Material for sequencing was blood. The origin of the receptors is a human donor with ulcerative colitis or Crohn's disease, or a healthy co-twin of an affected twin (not recorded which).

The J gene is TRBJ2-5, the V gene TRBV7-9; no DNA is available, so the TRBD2 call from TCRdb remains unchecked. This CDR3 has 14 amino acids. Germline V CDR1 and CDR2: SEHNR, FQNEAQ (reference sequence). The CDR3: CASSSGTTKETQYF.

CDR3 region: CASSYVGASYEQYF. V gene TRBV6-6 combines with J gene TRBJ2-7. The CDR3 length is 14 residues. Germline assignment: CDR1 MNHNY and CDR2 SVGAGI (reference sequence).

The genes are TRBV10-3 and TRBJ2-1. This CDR3 comprises 14 residues. Germline V gives CDR1 ENHRY, CDR2 SYGVKD. The CDR3 here is CATLMGGLSNEQFF.

This chain links TRBV20-1 with TRBJ1-5; the TRBD1 assignment by TCRdb is unverifiable without DNA. This CDR3 is built from 16 residues. Germline CDR1 reads DFQATT; CDR2 reads SNEGSKA (reference sequence). CDR3 amino acids: CSARDNRVMSNQPQHF.

This chain joins TRBV7-9 and TRBJ1-1; TCRdb names TRBD1, which stays unverified in the absence of DNA. CDR3 size: 14 residues. Germline lookup yields CDR1 SEHNR and CDR2 FQNEAQ (reference sequence). CDR3 sequence: CASSLLGGKTEAFF. Full variable domain (missing parts from reference TRBV7-9 and TRBJ1-1): DTGVSQNPRHKITKRGQNVTFRCDPISEHNRLYWYRQTLGQGPEFLTYFQNEAQLEKSRLLSDRFSAERPKGSFSTLEIQRTEQGDSAMYLCASSLLGGKTEAFFGQGTRLTVV.

The chain combines TRBV7-2 with TRBJ2-1; the TRBD2 assignment by TCRdb is unverifiable without DNA. The CDR3 contains 15 residues. Germline V lookup: CDR1 SGHTA, CDR2 FQGNSA. The CDR3 loop is CASSFSSGFGDEQFF.

This chain joins TRBV10-2 and TRBJ2-2; TCRdb gives TRBD2 as the D gene, but with no DNA this cannot be confirmed. The CDR3 length is 13 residues. Germline V lookup: CDR1 WSHSY, CDR2 SAAADI. The CDR3 sequence: CASSILDTGELFF.

V and J are TRBV5-5 and TRBJ1-5; the D gene TCRdb calls, TRBD1, cannot be checked with no DNA. This CDR3 has 13 residues. From germline, CDR1 is SGHKS and CDR2 YYEKEE (reference sequence). The chain's CDR3 is CASSLSPFWPQHF.

CDR3: CASSFPPGGAERHPNQPQHF. The chain recombines TRBV5-1 with TRBJ1-5. The CDR3 sequence is 20 residues long. Germline V gene sequence: CDR1 SGHRS, CDR2 YFSETQ.

This chain uses TRBV7-2 with TRBJ2-7; TCRdb reports TRBD1, a call that lacks DNA to check it against. CDR3 length equals 16 residues. Germline CDR1 is SGHTA and CDR2 is FQGNSA. The CDR3 sequence is CASSLGSGAITYEQYF.

This chain uses TRBV7-9 with TRBJ1-2; TCRdb indicates TRBD1, and absent DNA this call remains unverified. The germline V gene encodes CDR1 SEHNR and CDR2 FQNEAQ (reference sequence). The CDR3 totals 13 residues. The CDR3 sequence: CASSFGTVYGYTF.

The chain links TRBV7-9 to TRBJ1-1. CDR3 length: 14 residues. Germline values: CDR1 SEHNR, CDR2 FQNEAQ (reference sequence). Here the CDR3 reads CASSVGPIGTEAFF.

The J gene is TRBJ1-6, the V gene TRBV20-1; TCRdb's D call, TRBD1, is unchecked because there is no DNA. Germline CDR1 is DFQATT and CDR2 is SNEGSKA (reference sequence). The CDR3 has 15 residues. This CDR3 is CSAHGQGGDNSPLHF.

CDR3 amino acids: CASMKNGGANEQFF. V usage is TRBV2 and J usage is TRBJ2-1; TCRdb's assignment of TRBD1 cannot be checked, as there is no DNA. There are 14 residues in the CDR3. In germline, CDR1 is SNHLY, CDR2 FYNNEI.

The chain recombines TRBV20-1 with TRBJ2-1. The CDR3 is 12 residues long. The germline gives CDR1 DFQATT, CDR2 SNEGSKA (reference sequence). The CDR3 protein is CSANDLANEQFF.

The chain joins TRBV7-9 to TRBJ2-7; TCRdb names TRBD1, which stays unverified in the absence of DNA. The CDR3 contains 15 residues. The germline CDR1 and CDR2 sequences are SEHNR and FQNEAQ (reference sequence). CDR3 sequence: CASTDRGPDKYEQYF. The full variable domain, its missing parts supplied by reference TRBV7-9 and TRBJ2-7, is DTGVSQNPRHKITKRGQNVTFRCDPISEHNRLYWYRQTLGQGPEFLTYFQNEAQLEKSRLLSDRFSAERPKGSFSTLEIQRTEQGDSAMYLCASTDRGPDKYEQYFGPGTRLTVT.

The V and J genes are TRBV2 and TRBJ1-5; TCRdb proposes TRBD1, but this gene call is untestable without DNA. CDR3 size: 15 residues. Germline V lookup: CDR1 SNHLY, CDR2 FYNNEI. The CDR3 is CASRGGRQGYQPQHF. The variable domain in full, completed from reference TRBV2 and TRBJ1-5, reads EPEVTQTPSHQVTQMGQEVILRCVPISNHLYFYWYRQILGQKVEFLVSFYNNEISEKSEIFDDQFSVERPDGSNFTLKIRSTKLEDSAMYFCASRGGRQGYQPQHFGDGTRLSIL.